A selection of T cell receptor beta chains follows, all from one sample in a study of beta chain features in type 1 diabetes. Sequencing used immunoSEQ multiplex PCR; TCRdb keeps in-frame clones, though not all of them. The data hold under 250,000 clones, with about a tenth observed a single time. The sample was central memory CD4+ T cells from blood. These TCRs come from a man aged 18 to 29 in good health. CDR3s include the opening cysteine and the closing phenylalanine or tryptophan. The D gene is left open where the match is weak. Rows may omit the clone size; those that give it use once, few, many or a size class.

CDR3 protein | CDR3 DNA | J gene | clone size | V gene | D gene
CASSQARGLAIVDTQYF | TGCGCCAGCAGCCAAGCCCGGGGACTAGCAATAGTAGATACGCAGTATTTT | TRBJ2-3 | NA | TRBV4-1 | TRBD2
CASSLASSYNEQFF | TGTGCCAGCAGCTTAGCCTCATCCTACAATGAGCAGTTCTTC | TRBJ2-1 | NA | TRBV7-9 | NA
CASSPPGGTEAFF | TGTGCCAGCTCACCACCGGGGGGGACTGAAGCTTTCTTT | TRBJ1-1 | many | TRBV18 | NA
CASSLGGGYNSPLHF | TGTGCCAGCAGCTTAGGAGGAGGGTATAATTCACCCCTCCACTTT | TRBJ1-6 | NA | TRBV7-2 | NA
CASSMGAGLSGTQYF | TGCGCCAGCAGCATGGGGGCGGGGCTCAGCGGTACGCAGTATTTT | TRBJ2-3 | many | TRBV4-3 | NA
CSASVGANYGYTF | TGCAGCGCCTCGGTGGGAGCTAACTATGGCTACACCTTC | TRBJ1-2 | NA | TRBV29-1 | NA
CASSRTSLDTQYF | TGTGCCAGCAGTCGGACTAGCCTGGATACGCAGTATTTT | TRBJ2-3 | NA | TRBV4-2 | TRBD2
CAWSVFNPPGQPPYEQYF | TGTGCCTGGAGTGTTTTCAACCCACCGGGACAGCCCCCCTACGAGCAGTACTTC | TRBJ2-7 | NA | TRBV30 | TRBD1
CASSRGQGTDTQYF | TGTGCCAGCAGCCGCGGACAGGGCACAGATACGCAGTATTTT | TRBJ2-3 | many | TRBV7-9 | TRBD1
CASSRGGISTDTQYF | TGTGCCAGCAGCCGAGGAGGAATTAGCACAGATACGCAGTATTTT | TRBJ2-3 | few | TRBV11-2 | NA
CASSYSLQGYEQYF | TGTGCCAGCAGTTACTCCCTACAGGGCTACGAGCAGTACTTC | TRBJ2-7 | NA | TRBV6-6 | NA
CASSYFTSGRPGELFF | TGTGCCAGCAGTTACTTCACTAGCGGGAGACCCGGGGAGCTGTTTTTT | TRBJ2-2 | NA | TRBV6-5 | TRBD2
CASSKIRDRGFYSNQPQHF | TGTGCCAGCAGCAAAATCCGGGACAGGGGCTTCTATAGCAATCAGCCCCAGCATTTT | TRBJ1-5 | few | TRBV21-1 | NA
CASSAGQNTGELFF | TGTGCCAGCAGCGCGGGACAGAACACCGGGGAGCTGTTTTTT | TRBJ2-2 | NA | TRBV7-9 | NA
CASSSPLSGAEQYF | TGTGCCAGCAGCTCTCCACTCTCCGGGGCCGAGCAGTACTTC | TRBJ2-7 | NA | TRBV7-2 | NA
CASSVGPTYEQYF | TGTGCCAGCAGCGTTGGCCCTACCTACGAGCAGTACTTC | TRBJ2-7 | NA | TRBV9 | NA
CASSPTDYHNEQFF | TGTGCCAGCAGCCCCACGGACTACCACAATGAGCAGTTCTTC | TRBJ2-1 | NA | TRBV7-2 | NA
CSVIELWSREGAHEQFF | TGCAGCGTTATCGAGCTATGGAGTCGGGAGGGAGCCCATGAGCAGTTCTTC | TRBJ2-1 | few | TRBV29-1 | TRBD2
CARDTGGGYEQYF | TGTGCCAGAGACACCGGGGGAGGCTACGAGCAGTACTTC | TRBJ2-7 | many | TRBV30 | NA
CASSSAGRGQDYEQYF | TGTGCCAGCAGTTCTGCGGGACGGGGACAGGACTACGAGCAGTACTTC | TRBJ2-7 | NA | TRBV28 | TRBD1
CASSSQEYRTGWLDTQYF | TGTGCCAGCAGTTCCCAGGAATATAGGACAGGCTGGCTAGATACGCAGTATTTT | TRBJ2-3 | few | TRBV28 | TRBD1
CASSTPGQGMIDEQFF | TGTGCCAGCAGTACTCCGGGACAGGGTATGATCGATGAGCAGTTCTTC | TRBJ2-1 | NA | TRBV28 | TRBD1
CASSWTSVGVQFF | TGTGCCAGCAGCTGGACTAGCGTGGGCGTGCAGTTCTTC | TRBJ2-1 | few | TRBV7-9 | TRBD2
CASSVEKYHNEQFF | TGTGCCAGCAGCGTAGAGAAATATCACAATGAGCAGTTCTTC | TRBJ2-1 | many | TRBV9 | NA
CASSRGTATNEKLFF | TGTGCCAGCAGCCGAGGGACTGCAACTAATGAAAAACTGTTTTTT | TRBJ1-4 | NA | TRBV4-2 | NA
CASSVLGVDTQYF | TGTGCCAGCAGCGTACTTGGGGTAGATACGCAGTATTTT | TRBJ2-3 | many | TRBV9 | NA
CASRRLTSGRYNEQFF | TGTGCCAGCAGACGATTGACTAGCGGGAGGTACAATGAGCAGTTCTTC | TRBJ2-1 | NA | TRBV11-2 | TRBD2
CATSTRLAGGGNEQFF | TGTGCCACCAGCACCCGACTAGCGGGAGGGGGCAATGAGCAGTTCTTC | TRBJ2-1 | NA | TRBV15 | TRBD2
CASMSRVQETQYF | TGTGCCAGCATGAGTCGGGTCCAAGAGACCCAGTACTTC | TRBJ2-5 | NA | TRBV27 | NA
CASSFSASGNTDTQYF | TGCGCCAGCAGCTTTAGTGCTAGCGGGAACACAGATACGCAGTATTTT | TRBJ2-3 | NA | TRBV4-3 | TRBD2
CASSQDQGGRGYEQYF | TGTGCCAGCAGCCAAGATCAGGGGGGCCGGGGGTACGAGCAGTACTTC | TRBJ2-7 | few | TRBV4-2 | NA
CASSQRGGNQPQHF | TGTGCCAGCAGTCAGCGGGGTGGCAATCAGCCCCAGCATTTT | TRBJ1-5 | few | TRBV27 | NA
CASSLVVSEAYNEQFF | TGCGCCAGCAGCTTGGTCGTTAGCGAGGCCTACAATGAGCAGTTCTTC | TRBJ2-1 | few | TRBV5-1 | NA
CASSRAPGTENIQYF | TGCGCCAGCAGCCGGGCACCCGGGACAGAAAACATTCAGTACTTC | TRBJ2-4 | NA | TRBV5-1 | TRBD1
CASGRLRQPQHF | TGTGCCAGTGGGAGGCTGCGTCAGCCCCAGCATTTT | TRBJ1-5 | NA | TRBV28 | NA
CASTLRAGGLYNEQFF | TGTGCCAGCACTCTCCGGGCGGGAGGGCTCTACAATGAGCAGTTCTTC | TRBJ2-1 | NA | TRBV28 | TRBD2
CATSRDRSAGNTQYF | TGTGCCACCAGCAGAGACAGGTCTGCAGGGAATACGCAGTATTTT | TRBJ2-3 | NA | TRBV15 | NA
CASTGQGHEQYF | TGTGCCAGCACCGGACAGGGCCACGAGCAGTACTTC | TRBJ2-7 | NA | TRBV28 | TRBD1
CASSLDRAGGADTQYF | TGTGCCAGCAGCTTAGATCGGGCGGGAGGGGCAGATACGCAGTATTTT | TRBJ2-3 | NA | TRBV11-2 | TRBD2
CATSRARTTSYEQYF | TGTGCCACCTCACGGGCCCGGACTACCTCCTACGAGCAGTACTTC | TRBJ2-7 | NA | TRBV15 | NA
CASSVVRTDTQYF | TGTGCCAGCAGCGTAGTTCGCACAGATACGCAGTATTTT | TRBJ2-3 | NA | TRBV9 | NA
CASGLASSSYNEQFF | TGTGCCAGCGGGCTAGCGTCCAGCTCCTACAATGAGCAGTTCTTC | TRBJ2-1 | NA | TRBV5-5 | NA
CAGRRGDTPYF | TGTGCCGGGAGACGAGGGGATACGCCGTATTTT | TRBJ2-3 | many | TRBV30 | NA